Below, 8 T cell receptor beta chains from the same sample are listed, as sequenced in a study of radiotherapy plus CTLA-4 blockade in lung cancer. TCRdb keeps only in-frame clones here, not all; method: immunoSEQ multiplex PCR. The sample has some 62,000 clones, 70% to 80% seen once. The source was peripheral blood, collected from a patient treated with radiotherapy plus ipilimumab. The receptors were gathered from a human donor with non-small cell lung cancer who had a complete response to radiotherapy plus ipilimumab.

V usage is TRBV18 and J usage is TRBJ1-6, with D unresolved. Trimming took 3 bases from V and 8 from J, leaving 11 bases between them. CDR1 and CDR2 from the germline V gene are KGHSH and LQKENI. CDR3 size: 14 residues. The CDR3 loop is CASSPTGLDSPLHF. CDR3 coding DNA: TGTGCCAGCTCACCGACCGGACTGGATTCACCCCTCCACTTT.

The gene calls are TRBV18 and TRBJ1-4; D not certain. The CDR3 is 13 residues long. V was cut by 3 bases and J by 8 bases, with 10 bases left in between. CDR1 KGHSH and CDR2 LQKENI come from the germline V gene. CDR3 loop: CASSPGLREKLFF. The CDR3 DNA sequence: TGTGCCAGCTCACCGGGGTTAAGGGAAAAACTGTTTTTT.

This clone has more than one count but fewer than ten. CDR3 nucleotides: TGTGCCAGCAGCCCTCTTAGCCATGAGCAGTTCTTC. Translation: CASSPLSHEQFF. The chain has TRBV27 and TRBJ2-1; D is unclear. The CDR3 extends over 12 amino acids. V was clipped by 6 bases and J by 8 bases, with 11 bases between them. CDR1 is MNHEY and CDR2 is SMNVEV in the germline V gene (reference sequence).

The chain joins TRBV11-2 to TRBJ2-2, with a possible D match to TRBD1 (5 bases). The CDR3 length is 15 residues. Trimming stripped 3 bases from V and 2 bases from J, with 10 bases between. Germline lookup yields CDR1 SGHAT and CDR2 FQNNGV. In DNA, the CDR3 is TGTGCCAGCAGCTTCCGACAGATAAACACCGGGGAGCTGTTTTTT. Its translation is CASSFRQINTGELFF.

This clone was detected a few times. V and J are TRBV4-3 and TRBJ1-2; TRBD1 matches 7 bases. The trim removed 0 bases at V and 4 bases at J, leaving 8 bases unmatched. The germline gives CDR1 LGHNA, CDR2 YSLEER. The CDR3 contains 16 residues. CDR3 protein: CASSQDDRGQIYGYTF. DNA of the CDR3: TGCGCCAGCAGCCAAGACGATCGGGGACAGATCTATGGCTACACCTTC.

This rearrangement joins TRBV4-1 to TRBJ1-1; TRBD1 matches 12 bases. Germline CDR1 is MGHRA and CDR2 is YSYEKL. V was clipped by 1 base and J by 9 bases; unmatched bases: 3. There are 14 residues in the CDR3. CDR3: CASSQGDRGLQAFF. The CDR3 DNA reads TGCGCCAGCAGCCAAGGGGACAGGGGGCTTCAAGCTTTCTTT.

This clone was picked up one time. The chain couples TRBV7-2 to TRBJ2-6, with a tentative D call TRBD2 (6 bases). Germline V gene data show CDR1 as SGHTA and CDR2 as FQGNSA. The CDR3 spans 18 residues. V was pared by 0 bases and J by 0 bases, with 12 bases between. The chain's CDR3 is CASSLAGGLGSGANVLTF. As DNA, the CDR3 is TGTGCCAGCAGCTTAGCGGGAGGACTTGGCTCTGGGGCCAACGTCCTGACTTTC.

The chain combines TRBV6-5 with TRBJ2-7, with D possibly being TRBD1 (6 bases). V lost 8 bases, J lost 4 bases, and 12 bases lay in between. There are 12 residues in the CDR3. The germline V gene encodes CDR1 MNHEY and CDR2 SVGAGI. The CDR3 bases are TGTGCCAGCGGGACACAACTTTACGAGCAGTACTTC. Its protein is CASGTQLYEQYF.